These T cell receptor beta chains were read from a single sample in a study of cytomegalovirus exposure and HLA in healthy donors. Using immunoSEQ multiplex PCR, the repertoire was profiled, and TCRdb retains in-frame clones only, with some absent. The sample carries roughly 160,000 clones, around 84% recorded once. The specimen was PBMCs. These receptors were obtained from a boy aged 2 to 10 in good health and CMV-seronegative. Both conserved end residues are part of each CDR3. A D gene is named only where the DNA matches it firmly. Some rows mark clone size as missing; the rest say once, few, many or name a class of expanded clone.

v_call	j_call	clone_size	d_call	cdr3_nt	cdr3_aa
TRBV7-6	TRBJ1-3	.	.	TGTGCCAGCAGCTTAGAAGGGGGGGGGACTGGAAACACCATATATTTT	CASSLEGGGTGNTIYF
TRBV2	TRBJ2-7	.	TRBD2	TGTGCCAGCAGGGGACTAGCGCGCTACGAGCAGTACTTC	CASRGLARYEQYF
TRBV19	TRBJ1-1	.	.	TGTGCCAGTAGTATAGACCGGGGGACTGAAGCTTTCTTT	CASSIDRGTEAFF
TRBV7-9	TRBJ2-3	.	TRBD2	TGTGCCAGCAGCCCGGGACTAGCGGAGATCTTCCGTGGTACGCAGTATTTT	CASSPGLAEIFRGTQYF
TRBV6-1	TRBJ2-7	.	TRBD1	TGTGCCATCGACCGGGACAGGGAATCGTACGAGCAGTACTTC	CAIDRDRESYEQYF
TRBV7-9	TRBJ1-1	few	.	TGTGCCAGCAGCCTCTCGGGGAACACTGAAGCTTTCTTT	CASSLSGNTEAFF
TRBV27	TRBJ2-3	.	TRBD2	TGTGCCAGCAGTTTATCCCCCGGGGGGGTACGCGGCACAGATACGCAGTATTTT	CASSLSPGGVRGTDTQYF
TRBV28	TRBJ2-5	.	.	TGTGCCAGCAGTTCGGGGGGAAGGGGGGAGACCCAGTACTTC	CASSSGGRGETQYF
TRBV23-1	TRBJ2-1	.	.	TGCGCCAGCAGTCTCCCCCGGCAGGGATCCTACAATGAGCAGTTCTTC	CASSLPRQGSYNEQFF
TRBV4-2	TRBJ1-1	few	.	TGTGCCAGCAGCCAAGATCGGGAGGTTGAAGCTTTCTTT	CASSQDREVEAFF
TRBV28	TRBJ1-2	.	TRBD1	TGTGCCAGCAGATTGGGGACAGGGGCCTATGGCTACACCTTC	CASRLGTGAYGYTF
TRBV5-1	TRBJ2-3	.	.	TGCGCCAGCAGCCCGGGGAGTGGCTCCACAGATACGCAGTATTTT	CASSPGSGSTDTQYF
TRBV28	TRBJ1-2	.	.	TGTGCCAGTTGTACCCAGGGGAACAACTATGGCTACACCTTC	CASCTQGNNYGYTF
TRBV7-9	TRBJ2-7	.	TRBD1	TGTTCCAGCAGCTTAGGCCAGGGGGCCGAGCAGTACTTC	CSSSLGQGAEQYF
TRBV25-1	TRBJ1-1	.	.	TGTGCCAGCAGGGTGGGGGGACGGACGAACACTGAAGCTTTCTTT	CASRVGGRTNTEAFF
TRBV30	TRBJ2-7	.	TRBD2	TGTGCCTGGAGTACCGGGACTAGCGTGTCCTACGAGCAGTACTTC	CAWSTGTSVSYEQYF